This T cell receptor beta chain was captured in a study of blood T cell repertoires in COVID-19. For the study at large: Collection of acute and convalescent COVID-19 samples took place in the United States, Italy and Spain.

Germline lookup yields CDR1 KGHDR and CDR2 SFDVKD. Trimming removed 8 bases from V and 7 bases from J; junction bases left unmatched: 6. This CDR3 contains 14 residues. Generated by immunoSEQ multiplex PCR, the TCRdb table keeps only in-frame clones and is missing some. The sample lists tens of thousands of clones, 82% occurring once. The clonotype originates from a man aged 55 to 69 with acute or convalescent COVID-19. The chain recombines TRBV24-1 with TRBJ2-7; 14 bases align to TRBD2. The sample consisted of peripheral blood. This CDR3 reads CATIGTSGSGEQYF. DNA of the CDR3: TGTGCCACCATTGGGACTAGCGGGAGTGGAGAGCAGTACTTC.